Below, 3 T cell receptor beta chains from the same sample are listed, as sequenced in a study of OX40 agonist ivuxolimab in advanced cancers. Assay: immunoSEQ multiplex PCR; the TCRdb copy retains only in-frame clones and omits some. This repertoire shows roughly 25,000 clones, approximately 80% found once; its top ten account for approximately 2.2%. The sequenced sample was CD4+ or CD8+ T cells sorted from blood, obtained in a trial of the OX40 agonist ivuxolimab. The source of these receptors is an adult with an advanced solid tumor such as melanoma, head and neck, liver or kidney cancer.

The gene calls are TRBV5-6 and TRBJ2-7, with D perhaps matching TRBD1 (5 bases). V lost 0 bases and J lost 4, with 11 bases in between. Germline CDR1 reads SGHDT; CDR2 reads YYEEEE. This CDR3 is 14 amino acids long. The DNA of the CDR3 is TGTGCCAGCAGCTTGGAGGGGAATCGGTACGAGCAGTACTTC. Amino acids: CASSLEGNRYEQYF.

J is TRBJ2-7 and V is TRBV11-2, with 7 bases fitting TRBD2. There are 14 residues in the CDR3. V was pared by 4 bases and J by 6 bases, with 9 bases of the junction left unmatched. The germline V gene encodes CDR1 SGHAT and CDR2 FQNNGV. CDR3 bases: TGTGCCAGCAGCTCCTACAAGGGAGGGGCCGAGCAGTACTTC. It translates to CASSSYKGGAEQYF.

The chain employs TRBV7-2 and TRBJ1-6; D is unresolved. Trimming pared 3 bases from V and 7 bases from J, leaving 10 bases between. In germline, CDR1 is SGHTA, CDR2 FQGNSA. The CDR3 is made up of 14 amino acids. The CDR3 loop reads CASSFGQWNSPLHF. The CDR3 DNA follows: TGTGCCAGCAGCTTTGGCCAGTGGAATTCACCCCTCCACTTT.